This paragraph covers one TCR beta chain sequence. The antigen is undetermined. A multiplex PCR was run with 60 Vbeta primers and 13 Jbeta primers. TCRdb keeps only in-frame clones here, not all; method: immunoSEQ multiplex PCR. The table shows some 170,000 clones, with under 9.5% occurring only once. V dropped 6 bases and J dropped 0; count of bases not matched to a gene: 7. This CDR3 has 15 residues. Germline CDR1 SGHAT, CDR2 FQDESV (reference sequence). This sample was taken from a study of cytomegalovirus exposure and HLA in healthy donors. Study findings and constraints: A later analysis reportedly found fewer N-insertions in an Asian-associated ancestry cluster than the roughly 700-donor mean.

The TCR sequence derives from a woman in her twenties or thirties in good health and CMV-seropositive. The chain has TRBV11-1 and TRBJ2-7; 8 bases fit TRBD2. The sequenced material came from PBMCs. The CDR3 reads CASRLSGSSSYEQYF. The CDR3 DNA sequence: TGTGCCAGCAGGTTGAGCGGGAGTTCCTCCTACGAGCAGTACTTC.